The T cell receptor (beta chain) described here comes from a study of Ad26.COV2.S vaccination and SARS-CoV-2 variants. Study-wide results and caveats: People given the vaccine had a wider spike-specific TCR breadth than placebo recipients did. Overall T cell responses may have been underestimated by the analyses of TCR breadth and depth. Post-vaccination breadth of spike-specific CD8+ and CD4+ T cell responses was reportedly substantial.

To note about this clone: Its cognate antigen is unknown.

Using immunoSEQ multiplex PCR, the repertoire was profiled, and TCRdb retains in-frame clones only, with some absent. Here the sample spans some 190,000 clones, around 85% being singletons. Germline V CDR1 and CDR2: MNHNS, SASEGT. The CDR3 covers 11 residues. Trimming stripped 2 bases from V and 11 bases from J, with 7 bases between. The J gene is TRBJ1-5, the V gene TRBV6-1; no clear D gene. The receptor was derived from a human donor who had recovered from COVID-19. The sequencing used peripheral blood, collected after recovery from COVID-19. This CDR3 is CASSEWGAQHF. The CDR3 coding sequence is TGTGCCAGCAGTGAATGGGGAGCCCAGCATTTT.